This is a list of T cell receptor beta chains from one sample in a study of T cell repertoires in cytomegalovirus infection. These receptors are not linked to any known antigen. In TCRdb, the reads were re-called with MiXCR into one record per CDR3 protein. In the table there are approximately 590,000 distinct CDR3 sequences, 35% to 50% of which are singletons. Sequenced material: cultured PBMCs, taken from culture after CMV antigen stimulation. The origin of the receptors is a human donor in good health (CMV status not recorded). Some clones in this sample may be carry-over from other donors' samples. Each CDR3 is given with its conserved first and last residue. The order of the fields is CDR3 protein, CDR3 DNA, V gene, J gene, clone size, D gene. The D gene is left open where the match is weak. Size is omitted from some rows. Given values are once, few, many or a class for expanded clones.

CASSLELAGGYEQYF	TGTGCCAGCAGCTTAGAACTAGCGGGGGGCTACGAGCAGTACTTC	TRBV7-8	TRBJ2-7	NA	TRBD2
CASSITASGSGEQFF	TGTGCCAGTAGTATTACGGCTAGCGGGAGTGGAGAGCAGTTCTTC	TRBV19	TRBJ2-1	few	TRBD2
CASSLVPQGSTGELFF	TGTGCCAGCAGCTTAGTACCGCAGGGAAGTACCGGGGAGCTGTTTTTT	TRBV7-2	TRBJ2-2	NA	NA
CSAMRGGTYEQYF	TGCAGTGCTATGCGGGGGGGCACCTACGAGCAGTACTTC	TRBV20-1	TRBJ2-7	NA	TRBD2
CASSLSGTTEETQYF	TGTGCCAGCAGCTTAAGTGGGACTACGGAAGAGACCCAGTACTTC	TRBV7-9	TRBJ2-5	NA	TRBD2
CASSSHTNQPQHF	TGTGCCAGCAGTTCCCACACTAATCAGCCCCAGCATTTT	TRBV12-3/TRBV12-4	TRBJ1-5	NA	NA
CSASRDRRSPLHF	TGCAGTGCTAGCCGGGACAGGAGGTCACCCCTCCACTTT	TRBV20-1	TRBJ1-6	NA	TRBD1
CASSSGTDQNYEQYF	TGTGCCAGCAGCTCCGGGACCGATCAAAACTACGAGCAGTACTTC	TRBV7-9	TRBJ2-7	NA	NA
CASSKGVLGTEAFF	TGTGCCAGTAGTAAGGGCGTTCTGGGAACTGAAGCTTTCTTT	TRBV19	TRBJ1-1	NA	NA
CASSEVLAGGSYEQYF	TGTGCCAGCAGTGAAGTACTAGCGGGAGGCTCCTACGAGCAGTACTTC	TRBV6-1	TRBJ2-7	few	TRBD2
CASREQGPGNTIYF	TGTGCCAGCAGGGAACAGGGGCCCGGAAACACCATATATTTT	TRBV12-3/TRBV12-4	TRBJ1-3	NA	TRBD1
CASTQNPNTEAFF	TGTGCCAGCACCCAAAACCCGAACACTGAAGCTTTCTTT	TRBV5-6	TRBJ1-1	few	NA
CASRTLAGASNEQFF	TGTGCCAGCAGAACTCTAGCGGGTGCTTCAAATGAGCAGTTCTTC	TRBV28	TRBJ2-1	many	TRBD2
CASSLSGSRTGELFF	TGTGCCAGCAGCTTAAGTGGCTCCCGGACCGGGGAGCTGTTTTTT	TRBV7-2	TRBJ2-2	many	NA
CAISPGTSGGGATDTQYF	TGTGCCATCAGTCCCGGGACTAGCGGAGGGGGAGCCACAGATACGCAGTATTTT	TRBV10-3	TRBJ2-3	NA	TRBD2
CASRQGNTEAFF	TGTGCCAGCAGACAGGGGAACACTGAAGCTTTCTTT	TRBV6-2/TRBV6-3	TRBJ1-1	few	NA
CASSYSDTIAKNIQYF	TGTGCCAGCAGTTACTCGGACACCATAGCCAAAAACATTCAGTACTTC	TRBV6-5	TRBJ2-4	NA	NA
CASSRGGDGKTQYF	TGTGCCAGCAGCCGGGGCGGGGATGGAAAGACCCAGTACTTC	TRBV11-3	TRBJ2-5	NA	NA
CASRLQGPLTYEQYF	TGTGCCAGCAGACTACAGGGACCACTCACCTACGAGCAGTACTTC	TRBV7-9	TRBJ2-7	NA	NA
CASSFLAAGTYNEQFF	TGTGCCAGCAGTTTTCTCGCCGCCGGAACCTACAATGAGCAGTTCTTC	TRBV27	TRBJ2-1	NA	NA
CASSLTRDYSTQYF	TGTGCCAGCAGTCTTACGAGAGACTATAGTACGCAGTATTTT	TRBV27	TRBJ2-3	few	NA
CASSLGTGGQGPQHF	TGTGCCAGCAGCTTAGGGACAGGTGGCCAGGGGCCCCAGCATTTT	TRBV7-2	TRBJ1-5	few	TRBD1
CASSLSIITDTQYF	TGTGCCAGCAGTTTGTCTATTATCACAGATACGCAGTATTTT	TRBV12-3/TRBV12-4	TRBJ2-3	NA	NA
CASSLGTSGLKQFF	TGTGCCAGCAGCTTGGGGACTAGCGGTCTTAAGCAGTTCTTC	TRBV7-7	TRBJ2-1	NA	TRBD2
CASSQRASGSAYEQYF	TGTGCCAGCAGCCAGCGGGCTAGCGGGAGTGCCTACGAGCAGTACTTC	TRBV7-6	TRBJ2-7	NA	TRBD2
CASSLGGGRTADEQFF	TGTGCCAGCAGCTTAGGGGGGGGTAGGACTGCCGATGAGCAGTTCTTC	TRBV7-2	TRBJ2-1	NA	TRBD2
CASSWGATSRTDTQYF	TGTGCCAGCAGCTGGGGGGCCACTTCCCGCACAGATACGCAGTATTTT	TRBV7-2	TRBJ2-3	NA	NA
CASSDRGNSPLHF	TGTGCCAGCAGCGACAGGGGTAATTCACCCCTCCACTTT	TRBV7-2	TRBJ1-6	NA	TRBD1
CASSFTGGGTEAFF	TGTGCCAGCAGCTTCACGGGGGGAGGAACTGAAGCTTTCTTT	TRBV7-6	TRBJ1-1	NA	NA
CASSMGRQNPMNTEAFF	TGTGCCAGTAGTATGGGGAGGCAAAATCCAATGAACACTGAAGCTTTCTTT	TRBV19	TRBJ1-1	few	NA
CASSQPGQLNSPLHF	TGCGCCAGCAGCCAACCGGGACAGCTTAATTCACCCCTCCACTTT	TRBV4-1	TRBJ1-6	NA	TRBD1
CASSAQGGYEQYF	TGTGCCAGCAGTGCGCAGGGGGGGTACGAGCAGTACTTC	TRBV2	TRBJ2-7	NA	NA
CASSHALGFAETQYF	TGTGCCAGCAGCCACGCCCTAGGGTTCGCGGAGACCCAGTACTTC	TRBV7-2	TRBJ2-5	NA	NA
CASRGGSSGANVLTF	TGTGCCAGCAGGGGAGGTTCTTCTGGGGCCAACGTCCTGACTTTC	TRBV2	TRBJ2-6	few	NA
CASRWGSYGYTF	TGTGCCAGTAGATGGGGCAGCTATGGCTACACCTTC	TRBV19	TRBJ1-2	NA	NA
CASSQGGGASSYNEQFF	TGTGCCAGCAGCCAAGGGGGGGGGGCGAGCTCCTACAATGAGCAGTTCTTC	TRBV11-2	TRBJ2-1	NA	NA
CASSPFSTTPGNTIYF	TGTGCCAGCAGCCCCTTTTCGACTACCCCCGGAAACACCATATATTTT	TRBV7-8	TRBJ1-3	few	NA
CATTRGQGQHSNQPQHF	TGTGCCACCACGAGGGGACAAGGACAGCATAGCAATCAGCCCCAGCATTTT	TRBV19	TRBJ1-5	NA	NA
CASSYTRTVDTQYF	TGTGCCAGCAGCTACACTCGTACGGTAGATACGCAGTATTTT	TRBV7-2	TRBJ2-3	few	NA